This T cell receptor (beta chain) originates from a study of shared clonotypes between healthy human individuals. Study at large: A few men and a couple of women, aged 18 to 49, were donors.

In regard to this clone: The antigen remains unidentified. A single base separates this from a much larger clone, so it may be a read error.

The V and J ends lost 3 bases and 4 bases respectively, with 14 bases between them. The CDR3 loop spans 15 amino acids. The germline V gene encodes CDR1 SGHNT and CDR2 YYREEE (reference sequence). Whole-study results and caveats: Investigators collected only blood, and repertoires in tissues likely differ.

Produced via immunoSEQ multiplex PCR; TCRdb's table is partial and in-frame only. The repertoire includes some 490,000 clones, roughly 80% of them detected once, and about 13% sits in the top ten. The specimen sequenced was PBMCs. The J gene is TRBJ2-1, the V gene TRBV5-4; tentatively, D is TRBD1 (6 bases). The clonotype comes from a woman in her thirties or forties in good health. Some clones in this sample may be carry-over from other donors' samples. The CDR3, as DNA: TGTGCCAGCAGCTCCGTGACAGGAGGTTACAATGAGCAGTTCTTC. Translated: CASSSVTGGYNEQFF.